The source of this TCR beta chain is a study of patients and donors after allogeneic stem cell transplantation. The CDR3 has 15 amino acids. Trimming removed 0 bases from V and 7 bases from J; junction bases left unmatched: 3. Germline V lookup: CDR1 SGHRS, CDR2 YFSETQ. TCRdb reprocessed the RT-PCR reads with MiXCR, giving one entry per CDR3 protein. In the table there are hundreds of thousands of distinct CDR3 sequences, 15% to 20% of which are singletons. The TCR comes from a human donor who was either an allogeneic HSCT recipient or a stem cell or donor lymphocyte infusion donor (not recorded which). It is not recorded whose cells these are; they may come from a transplant donor. The rearrangement uses TRBV5-1 and TRBJ2-1; 11 bases align to TRBD2. The material sequenced was blood, either unsorted or a sorted T cell fraction (not recorded which). This CDR3 reads CASSLAVAGGNEQFF. The DNA of the CDR3 is TGCGCCAGCAGCTTGGCGGTAGCGGGGGGGAATGAGCAGTTCTTC.